This record looks at one TCR beta chain sequence and its context. Germline V lookup: CDR1 MNHEY, CDR2 SMNVEV (reference sequence). The CDR3 has 14 residues. Trimming removed 5 bases from V and 5 bases from J, with 13 bases in between. Libraries were prepared by immunoSEQ multiplex PCR; TCRdb keeps only in-frame clonotypes and omits some of them. The sample contains 85,000 to 100,000 clones, approximately 93% of which appear only once. This record comes from a study of OX40 agonist ivuxolimab in advanced cancers. The receptor comes from an adult with an advanced solid tumor such as melanoma, head and neck, liver or kidney cancer. The chain links TRBV27 to TRBJ1-5; D remains unclear. This specimen consisted of CD4+ or CD8+ T cells sorted from blood, obtained in a trial of the OX40 agonist ivuxolimab. The CDR3 region has the DNA TGTGCCAGCAGTCGATCCACGGGCCATCAGCCCCAGCATTTT. It codes for CASSRSTGHQPQHF.